The next 5 T cell receptor beta chains were all read from a single sample in a study of blood T cell repertoires in COVID-19 (dated by TCRdb to 2018 to 2020). Receptor amplification or capture employed the immunoSEQ multiplex PCR assay. Entries here come from immuneACCESS through TCRdb and include only in-frame sequences with V and J called. Some clones fail to appear in such tables; in the studies checked, an unresolved V gene covers under half of the shortfall, and the cause of the remainder is unknown. This sample is represented by about 250,000 clones; 65% to 90% of them were singletons. Jointly, the top ten make up 9.1% of the sample. The sample comprised PBMCs or T cells enriched from blood (not recorded which). Source of these receptors: a woman aged 45-60 years with acute COVID-19.

This clone has only one observation. The rearrangement links TRBV19 to TRBJ1-2; 7 nucleotides agree with TRBD1. The CDR3 contains 13 residues. With 3 bases clipped from V and 3 bases from J, the junction kept 1 base outside the gene matches. From germline, CDR1 is LNHDA and CDR2 SQIVND (reference sequence). This CDR3 reads CASSIGQDYGYTF. CDR3 DNA sequence: TGTGCCAGTAGTATCGGACAGGACTATGGCTACACCTTC.

V and J are TRBV5-4 and TRBJ1-2; no definite D call. This CDR3 comprises 17 residues. Trimming pared 1 base from V and 4 bases from J, leaving 20 bases between. Germline V gene data show CDR1 as SGHNT and CDR2 as YYREEE (reference sequence). The CDR3 region has the DNA TGTGCCAGCAGCTTGAAGAGGGAACGTGGGAGCTTCTATGGCTACACCTTC. Translation: CASSLKRERGSFYGYTF.

This clone has just a few counts. The chain links TRBV29-1 to TRBJ1-1, with TRBD1 matching over 10 bases. The CDR3 spans 13 residues. Per the germline V gene, CDR1 is SQVTM and CDR2 is ANQGSEA. V lost 7 bases and J lost 4; bases outside the gene matches: 6. This CDR3 reads CSAEGDRGTEAFF. As DNA, the CDR3 is TGCAGCGCCGAGGGGGACAGGGGCACTGAAGCTTTCTTT.

The gene calls are TRBV18 and TRBJ1-3, with D perhaps matching TRBD1 (5 bases). Between the trimmed V and J ends, which lost 6 bases and 3 bases, there was a span of 15 bases. Looked up from germline, CDR1 is KGHSH and CDR2 is LQKENI. There are 15 residues in the CDR3. DNA for the CDR3: TGTGCCAGCTCTCGGAGCGCGGGGCTTGGAAACACCATATATTTT. Protein sequence: CASSRSAGLGNTIYF.

This chain joins TRBV12-3 or TRBV12-4 and TRBJ1-2; D call uncertain. This CDR3 spans 13 amino acids. V was clipped by 6 bases and J by 2 bases, with 10 bases between them. The DNA for the CDR3 is TGTGCCAGCAGCTCGGGTACGAACTATGGCTACACCTTC. This encodes CASSSGTNYGYTF.